This entry features one T cell receptor beta chain sequence. This clone appeared a few times. Its antigen target is currently unknown. No base quality values were provided; no much bigger clone lies one nucleotide off. In total, around 600 healthy bone marrow donors made up the cohort. Cohort members were all nominally healthy when sampled, although unrecorded immune exposures were likely present. The donor was CMV seropositive and belonged to the group of 250 to 300 seropositive cohort members. A peripheral blood sample was collected from each donor, and TCR beta sequencing was performed on peripheral blood mononuclear cells. Genomic DNA extraction from the blood cell samples was performed with the Qiagen DNeasy Blood Extraction Kit. Receptor amplification or capture employed the immunoSEQ multiplex PCR assay. For the multiplex PCR, a mixture combining 60 forward primers for TCR Vbeta segments and 13 reverse primers for TCR Jbeta segments was used. The CDR3 region of rearranged TCR beta genes was amplified from genomic DNA with a multiplex PCR assay. Amplified TCR beta libraries were sequenced as 87-base-pair reads on the Illumina HiSeq System. Per the source publication's procedure: A later analysis tallied approximately 87 million unique TCR beta chains across the 700 or so repertoires, and approximately 12 million of those chains were shared by two or more donors. Raw reads were error-corrected and collapsed into unique sequences with a nearest-neighbor algorithm that merged closely related sequences to remove PCR and sequencing errors. To assign V, D and J gene segments, CDR3 sequences were aligned to IMGT reference sequences. For a sequence to be retained, at least a six-nucleotide match to both a V gene segment and a J gene segment was required. Rearrangements were called productive when the CDR3 lacked stop codons and stayed in frame with V and J; all others were non-productive. CDR3 was defined according to IMGT convention as the region running from the second conserved V-encoded cysteine to the conserved J-encoded phenylalanine. The earlier analysis of a few hundred of the donors excluded any sequence lacking an unambiguous match to a single V gene segment. In an earlier analysis of around 590 of the donors, a V segment was called functional when productive rearrangements were above 56.7%, and segregating when the standard deviation between donors exceeded 5%. A statistical classification framework was built for diagnosing cytomegalovirus status from the catalog of TCR beta chain sequences. In a later analysis, TCR nucleotide sequences were compared against IMGT/GENE-DB human TR gene sequences so that V and J genes could be assigned. A later analysis assigned CDR3 sequences and most-parsimonious VDJ recombination scenarios with the TCRdist pipeline. In a later analysis, each TCR beta chain was defined by its CDR3 amino acid sequence together with its V-gene family, and reads without a unique V-gene family were excluded. In a later analysis, several hundred highly shared, low-generation-probability nucleotide sequences were removed to address suspected cross-contamination and a sequencing artifact. A later analysis calculated a clonal expansion index for each public chain from normalized within-repertoire ranks of inferred template counts. In a later analysis, generation probabilities were computed using a VDJ recombination model fitted to out-of-frame rearrangements, and the results were checked against IGoR. Hypergeometric tests were used in a later analysis to score TCR-TCR, TCR-HLA and TCR-CMV co-occurrence, with a repertoire-size bias correction applied to the TCR pairs. A later analysis estimated false discovery rates by permuting HLA or CMV assignments 20 times. In a later analysis, co-occurring TCRs were grouped using DBSCAN, with TCRdist sequence similarity added in when clustering inside HLA-allele-positive subsets. Repertoires with fewer than 30,000 or more than 120,000 public chains, plus five repertoires with anomalous nucleotide sharing, were excluded from co-occurrence clustering. TCRdb's version of the immuneACCESS table is confined to in-frame rearrangements and falls short of the full clone set. An unresolved V gene accounts for under half of the shortfall where checked; the remainder is of unknown origin. V, J and clone size are taken as reported in that table, and D and trimming were inferred from the DNA itself. The sample records 150,000 to 200,000 clones, over 75% of which are singletons. The ten largest make up about a tenth of the sample.

As encoded in the germline V gene, CDR1 is SGHRS while CDR2 is YFSETQ. The V and J ends are trimmed by 5 bases and 3 bases, leaving 9 bases between them. Its CDR3 holds 12 amino acids, cysteine through phenylalanine. Only CDR3 DNA is held: 36 bases, read in frame from base 1. This sample is drawn from a study of cytomegalovirus exposure and HLA in healthy donors (TCRdb year 2017). As for the study more broadly: An earlier analysis of fewer than 750 of the donors reported roughly 300 Gb of sequence data and 100 million to 120 million unique TCR beta sequences obtained from around 170 million T cells. A later genetic analysis used genome-wide SNP genotypes for about 65% of the 666 donors, treating that subset as a discovery cohort. An earlier analysis of 587 of the donors applied high-throughput TCR beta sequencing to assess whether each TCR beta V gene segment acted as functional or pseudogenic. Donor age, sex, ethnicity and CMV serostatus were compiled alongside the repertoire data. Class I and class II HLA loci were covered by the typing at four-digit resolution. About five DR-DQ haplotypes were treated as single units for association and clustering because of strong linkage in the cohort. Of the 398 genotyped donors, 81% were placed in the genetic ancestry cluster associated with self-reported Caucasian donors. The study used immunosequencing to profile the T cell repertoires of 666 subjects and linked those repertoires to cytomegalovirus serostatus. All discovery cohort repertoires had been generated using a single sequencing platform. A separate validation cohort of over a hundred different subjects was used in addition to the 666-subject first cohort. On average, around 240,000 unique TCR beta nucleotide sequences were sequenced per donor among a few hundred genotyped donors of the cohort, with about 19% of those sequences being non-productive. The later analysis used no new phenotypic data to find candidate immune exposures, relying instead on TCR beta sequences and their occurrence across donors. The study aimed to test whether signatures of past pathogen exposure could be identified by cataloging public T cell receptors. Typing coverage differed by locus: A, B, C, DRB1 and DQB1 were typed in about 620-630 donors, DQA1 in 522, DPA1 in some 610, and DPB1 in around 490. A later analysis re-examined previously published TCR beta repertoires from about 670 donors and added high-resolution HLA genotyping to investigate patterns of TCR occurrence. About 280 gigabases of sequencing data and approximately 85 million unique TCR sequences were included in an early release covering several hundred HLA-typed donors. High-throughput TCR immunosequencing, statistical association of individual TCRs with disease status, and machine learning were combined to predict cytomegalovirus infection status. Broader findings and caveats from the paper: The only immune exposure information available for the cohort was CMV serostatus. When HLA alleles, especially DR and DQ, strongly co-occurred, TCR associations were difficult to assign to individual alleles. In an earlier analysis of 587 of the donors, most TCR beta V segments appeared in productive rearrangements about 90% or about 30% of the time, broadly matching IMGT annotations. In a later analysis, more than 15,000 TCR beta sequences were associated with specific HLA alleles at a false discovery rate of 0.05. HLA typing was unavailable for some donors at each locus, so association tests used only the typed subset. A cluster of highly shared sequence variants was judged likely to be a technical artifact of the sequencing pipeline. Presence/absence analyses assumed roughly uniform sequencing depth across donors, an assumption that may not hold. An association between a missense DCLRE1C variant and V-gene and J-gene trimming of TCR beta chains was found in a later genetic analysis and replicated in an independent cohort. Cytomegalovirus status was reported to be diagnosed by the classifier with high specificity and sensitivity in both the original and validation cohorts. The 87-base-pair reads could not distinguish some IMGT-functional V segments, including TRBV6-2 and TRBV6-3, so those segments were excluded. It was suggested by the authors that the approach could potentially be generalized to other disease states and immunological phenotypes. A later analysis found that TCR association rates varied across HLA loci, with DRB1 alleles showing the most associated TCRs and HLA-C alleles the fewest. Most TCR sequences were seen in very few donors, while some public TCRs were found in many individuals. This cohort had only TCR beta chains sequenced, and the lack of alpha or paired-chain data limited which features could be detected. According to a later analysis, parvovirus B19, influenza, CMV and Epstein-Barr virus appeared linked to several top co-occurrence clusters. A further reported finding was that TCR beta sequences accurately predicted the HLA-A and HLA-B alleles for most subjects in the first cohort. A later analysis found that most CMV-associated TCR beta chains appeared HLA-restricted, with HLA associations seemingly driven largely by CMV exposure. Because counts were too low, roughly 17 rarely observed V segments, including chromosome 9 orphons, were left out of the earlier analysis of 500 to 750 of the donors. In a later analysis, HLA-associated TCR beta chains were found to be more clonally expanded and to have lower generation probabilities than equally common non-associated chains. Correlated functional status among segregating V segments might be attributable to linkage disequilibrium, but an unknown experimental factor could not be ruled out. In vitro tests confirmed that a few of the cytomegalovirus-associated TCR beta chains recognize cytomegalovirus antigens. In the study, approximately 160 TCR beta chains were listed as associated with cytomegalovirus. In a later genetic analysis, fewer N-insertions in productive TCRs were reported among donors in an Asian-associated ancestry cluster than the roughly 670-donor mean.

The rearranged chain carries TRBV5-1 and TRBJ2-7; TRBD1 is a weak D gene call, 6 bases matching. The sequenced sample was PBMCs. The receptor was derived from a man aged 18 to 30 in good health and CMV-seropositive. This receptor carries the CDR3 CASRKDSYEQYF. The base sequence is TGCGCCAGCAGAAAGGACAGCTACGAGCAGTACTTC.